These T cell receptor beta chains were read from a single sample in a study of shared clonotypes between healthy human individuals. Here immunoSEQ multiplex PCR was the method, and the copy in TCRdb shows in-frame clones only, minus some. The profile shows about 2 million clones, 95% of them singletons. The material sequenced was naive CD4+ T cells sorted from blood. All receptors derive from a young man in good health. Both conserved end residues are part of each CDR3.

TRBV1,TRBJ1-6,CTSRRLQGRSSYNSPLHF
TRBV11-3,TRBJ2-4,CASIIKGVRAKNIQYF
TRBV2,TRBJ2-2,CASRGRGQNTGELFF
TRBV18,TRBJ2-2,CASSPPGTPNTGELFF
TRBV30,TRBJ2-2,CAWSAKGWTGELFF
TRBV6-5,TRBJ2-7,CASSYPGTYEQYF
TRBV10-1,TRBJ1-4,CASSEGTTTNEKLFF
TRBV10-3,TRBJ2-7,CAIRDTYYEQYF
TRBV6-1,TRBJ1-5,CASSPDRISNQPQHF
TRBV7-8,TRBJ1-1,CASRQQQINTEAFF
TRBV9,TRBJ2-1,CASSGNPFDEQFF
TRBV29-1,TRBJ2-2,CSVVLRLAGPRDTGELFF
TRBV7-6,TRBJ2-1,CASSSGTNLGNEQFF
TRBV29-1,TRBJ2-5,CSVLLTSGGAETQYF
TRBV6-1,TRBJ2-7,CASGQLEQYF
TRBV5-1,TRBJ2-3,CASSPGVGTDTQYF
TRBV29-1,TRBJ1-2,CSVSRDRANYGYTF
TRBV27,TRBJ2-7,CASSLPGHEQYF
TRBV2,TRBJ2-3,CASSTRLAGDGGVQYF
TRBV30,TRBJ1-2,CAWEGQGRSYGYTF
TRBV30,TRBJ1-1,CAWSPTGGVGTEAFF
TRBV15,TRBJ2-1,CATSRDKASYNEQFF
TRBV9,TRBJ2-1,CASSVASGLAGYSYNEQFF
TRBV30,TRBJ2-1,CAWSLLASSYNEQFF
TRBV5-1,TRBJ1-1,CASSLTGGTEAFF
TRBV5-5,TRBJ2-1,CASSLTRSYYNEQFF
TRBV27,TRBJ2-1,CASSLSGNEQFF
TRBV5-1,TRBJ2-2,CASSLGTPGELFF
TRBV5-1,TRBJ1-4,CASRAATNEKLFF
TRBV2,TRBJ2-2,CASSTLTTGELFF
TRBV9,TRBJ1-1,CASNDRGDTEAFF
TRBV5-1,TRBJ1-3,CASSLDSYSGNTIYF
TRBV6-5,TRBJ1-4,CASRETWSATEKLFF
TRBV7-9,TRBJ2-1,CASSLGSIGAYNEQFF
TRBV6-1,TRBJ1-2,CANSDRATHYGYTF
TRBV11-2,TRBJ1-1,CASSLEGTGKREAFF
TRBV30,TRBJ2-7,CAWSSGREQYF
TRBV5-4,TRBJ1-6,CASSLGTGINSPLHF
TRBV30,TRBJ1-1,CAWTVLGRNTEAFF
TRBV19,TRBJ2-7,CASSIVSGPHYEQYF
TRBV29-1,TRBJ2-3,CSVSLADTQYF
TRBV6-1,TRBJ2-7,CASNLAGGGEQYF